This note documents a single TCR beta chain sequence. The ends lost 5 bases at V and 5 bases at J; junction bases unmatched: 5. Germline loops: CDR1 MNHEY, CDR2 SVGAGI. CDR3 length: 14 residues. This entry belongs to a study of blood T cell repertoires in COVID-19. Study details: From the United States, Italy and Spain came samples of acute and convalescent COVID-19. Sources were T cells, B-cell-depleted T cells, or PBMCs; the material itself was cDNA or gDNA.

Under the authors' procedure: For nucleated cells, counts were estimated from reference gene primer amplification. TCRdb's copy holds only in-frame clones and misses some; the assay was immunoSEQ multiplex PCR. That table gives V, J and clone size, and the DNA gave D and trimming. The sample has over 45,000 clones; about 88% are singletons. This chain links TRBV6-5 with TRBJ2-5, with TRBD2 matching over 10 bases. This sequence originates from a man aged 50-60 years with active COVID-19. The sample comprised peripheral blood. The CDR3 region is CASSLLAGAETQYF. For the CDR3, the DNA is TGTGCCAGCAGTCTCCTAGCGGGGGCGGAGACCCAGTACTTC.